Listed here is a single T cell receptor beta chain. This specimen belongs to a study of blood T cell repertoires in COVID-19. This CDR3 has 17 amino acids. Germline V gene sequence: CDR1 LGHNA, CDR2 YSLEER. Germline trimming cut 4 bases from V and 6 bases from J; bases unmatched to any gene: 13. The repertoire was sequenced with immunoSEQ multiplex PCR; TCRdb's copy has only in-frame clones and lacks some. The repertoire holds a few hundred thousand clones, about 88% seen once, with approximately 0.93% in the top ten. This clonotype was sampled from a woman aged 25-40 years who had recovered from COVID-19. The sequencing sample was made of PBMCs or T cells enriched from blood (not recorded which). The V gene is TRBV4-3, the J gene TRBJ2-2; 8 bases agree with TRBD2. The CDR3 loop reads CASSRSPGGAGSGELFF. CDR3 nucleotide sequence: TGCGCCAGCAGCCGATCCCCGGGGGGGGCCGGGTCCGGGGAGCTGTTTTTT.